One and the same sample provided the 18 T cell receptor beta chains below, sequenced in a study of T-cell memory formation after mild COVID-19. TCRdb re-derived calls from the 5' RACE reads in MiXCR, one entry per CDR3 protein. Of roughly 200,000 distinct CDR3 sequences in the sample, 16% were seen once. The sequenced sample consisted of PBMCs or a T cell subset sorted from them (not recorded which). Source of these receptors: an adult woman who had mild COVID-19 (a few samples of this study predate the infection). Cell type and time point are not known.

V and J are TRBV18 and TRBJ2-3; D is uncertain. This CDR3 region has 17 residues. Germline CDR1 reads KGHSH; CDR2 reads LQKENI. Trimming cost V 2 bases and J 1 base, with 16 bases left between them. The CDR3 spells CASSPSSRATRTDTQYF. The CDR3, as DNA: TGTGCCAGCTCACCATCCTCAAGAGCCACCCGCACAGATACGCAGTATTTT. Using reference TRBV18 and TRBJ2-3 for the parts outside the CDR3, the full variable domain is NAGVMQNPRHLVRRRGQEARLRCSPMKGHSHVYWYRQLPEEGLKFMVYLQKENIIDESGMPKERFSAEFPKEGPSILRIQQVVRGDSAAYFCASSPSSRATRTDTQYFGPGTRLTVL.

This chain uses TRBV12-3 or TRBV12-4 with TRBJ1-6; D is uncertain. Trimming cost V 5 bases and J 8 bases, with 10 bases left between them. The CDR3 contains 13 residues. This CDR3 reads CASSPLSHSPLHF. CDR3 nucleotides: TGTGCCAGCAGTCCCCTTTCCCATTCACCCCTCCACTTT.

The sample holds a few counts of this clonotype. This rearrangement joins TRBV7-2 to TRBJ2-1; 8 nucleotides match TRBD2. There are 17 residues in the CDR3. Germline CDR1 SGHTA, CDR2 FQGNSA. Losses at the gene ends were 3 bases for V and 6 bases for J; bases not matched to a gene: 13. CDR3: CASSFRLARSGTNEQFF. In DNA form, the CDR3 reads TGTGCCAGCAGCTTTCGACTAGCGAGGTCGGGGACCAATGAGCAGTTCTTC.

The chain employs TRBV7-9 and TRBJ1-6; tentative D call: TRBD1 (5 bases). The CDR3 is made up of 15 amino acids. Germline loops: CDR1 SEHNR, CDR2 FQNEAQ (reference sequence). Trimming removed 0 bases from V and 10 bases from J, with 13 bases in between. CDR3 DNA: TGTGCCAGCAGCTTAGCAAGGCAGGGTTTCTCACCCCTCCACTTT. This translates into CASSLARQGFSPLHF.

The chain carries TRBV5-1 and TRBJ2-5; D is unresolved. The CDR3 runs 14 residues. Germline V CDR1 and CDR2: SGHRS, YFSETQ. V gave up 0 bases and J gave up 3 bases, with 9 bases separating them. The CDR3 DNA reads TGCGCCAGCAGCTTGGGGAATGGAGAAGAGACCCAGTACTTC. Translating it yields CASSLGNGEETQYF.

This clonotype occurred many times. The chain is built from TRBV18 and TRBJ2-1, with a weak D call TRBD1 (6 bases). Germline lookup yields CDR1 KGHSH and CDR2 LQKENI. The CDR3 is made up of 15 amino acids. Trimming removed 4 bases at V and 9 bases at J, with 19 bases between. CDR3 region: CASSLRDNAGSEQFF. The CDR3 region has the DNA TGTGCCAGCTCACTCCGGGACAACGCCGGTAGTGAGCAGTTCTTC.

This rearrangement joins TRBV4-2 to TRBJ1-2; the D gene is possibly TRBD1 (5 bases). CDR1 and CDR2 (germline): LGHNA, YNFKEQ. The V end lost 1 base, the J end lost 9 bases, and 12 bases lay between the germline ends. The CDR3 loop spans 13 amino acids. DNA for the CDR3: TGTGCCAGCAGCCAAGCTCTGGGGGTTAGCTACACCTTC. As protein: CASSQALGVSYTF.

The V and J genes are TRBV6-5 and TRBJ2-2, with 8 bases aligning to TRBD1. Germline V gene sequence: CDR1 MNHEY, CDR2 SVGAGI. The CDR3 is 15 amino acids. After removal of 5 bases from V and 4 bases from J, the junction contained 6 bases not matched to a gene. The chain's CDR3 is CASSNRQGSTGELFF. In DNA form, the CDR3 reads TGTGCCAGCAGTAACCGACAGGGGAGCACCGGGGAGCTGTTTTTT.

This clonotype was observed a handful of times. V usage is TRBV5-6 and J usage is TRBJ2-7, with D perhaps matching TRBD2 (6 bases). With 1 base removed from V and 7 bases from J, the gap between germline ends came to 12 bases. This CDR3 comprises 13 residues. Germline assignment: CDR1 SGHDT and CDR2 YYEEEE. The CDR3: CASSLRRAEEQYF. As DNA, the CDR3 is TGTGCCAGCAGCTTGAGGAGGGCGGAGGAGCAGTACTTC.

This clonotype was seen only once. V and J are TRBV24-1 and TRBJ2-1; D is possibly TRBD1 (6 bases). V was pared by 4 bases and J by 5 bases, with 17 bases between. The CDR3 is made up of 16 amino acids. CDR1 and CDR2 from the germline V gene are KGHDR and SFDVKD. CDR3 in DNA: TGTGCCACCAGTGACTCCGGACCGGACAGACACAATGAGCAGTTCTTC. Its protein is CATSDSGPDRHNEQFF.

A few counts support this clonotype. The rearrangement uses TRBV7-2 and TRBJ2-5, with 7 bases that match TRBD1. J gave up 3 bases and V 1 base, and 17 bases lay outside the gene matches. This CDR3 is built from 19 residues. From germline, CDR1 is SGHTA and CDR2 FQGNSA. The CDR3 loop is CASSLGSYVRRGIEETQYF. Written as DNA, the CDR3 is TGTGCCAGCAGCTTAGGGTCTTATGTGCGCAGGGGGATCGAAGAGACCCAGTACTTC.

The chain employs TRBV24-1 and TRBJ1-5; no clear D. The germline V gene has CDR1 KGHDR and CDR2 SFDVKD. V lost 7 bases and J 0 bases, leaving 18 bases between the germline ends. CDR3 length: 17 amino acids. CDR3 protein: CATRRDPQPYSNQPQHF. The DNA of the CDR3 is TGTGCCACCAGACGGGATCCCCAGCCGTATAGCAATCAGCCCCAGCATTTT.

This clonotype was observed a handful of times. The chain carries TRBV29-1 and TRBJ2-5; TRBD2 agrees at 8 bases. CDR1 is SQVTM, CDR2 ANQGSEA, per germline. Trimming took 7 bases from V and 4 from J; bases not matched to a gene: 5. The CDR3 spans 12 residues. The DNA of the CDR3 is TGCAGCGGCGGCGGGGGGCCAGAGACCCAGTACTTC. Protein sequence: CSGGGGPETQYF.

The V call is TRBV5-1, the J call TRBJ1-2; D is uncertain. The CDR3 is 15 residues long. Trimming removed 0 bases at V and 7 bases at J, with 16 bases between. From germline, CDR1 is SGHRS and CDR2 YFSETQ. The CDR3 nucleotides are TGCGCCAGCAGCTTGGTGTCAGGAGCGGGGTCTGGCTACACCTTC. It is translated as CASSLVSGAGSGYTF.

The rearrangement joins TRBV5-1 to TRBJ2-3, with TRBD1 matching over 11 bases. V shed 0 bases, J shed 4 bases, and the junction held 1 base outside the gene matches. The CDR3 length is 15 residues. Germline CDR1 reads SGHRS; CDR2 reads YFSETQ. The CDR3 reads CASSLGTGGADTQYF. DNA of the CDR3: TGCGCCAGCAGCTTGGGGACAGGGGGCGCAGATACGCAGTATTTT.

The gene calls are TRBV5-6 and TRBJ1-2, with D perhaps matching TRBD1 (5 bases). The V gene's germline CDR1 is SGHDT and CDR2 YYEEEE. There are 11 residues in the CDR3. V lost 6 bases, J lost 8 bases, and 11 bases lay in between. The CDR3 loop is CASIRGGGYTF. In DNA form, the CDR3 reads TGTGCCAGCATCCGCGGGGGAGGCTACACCTTC.

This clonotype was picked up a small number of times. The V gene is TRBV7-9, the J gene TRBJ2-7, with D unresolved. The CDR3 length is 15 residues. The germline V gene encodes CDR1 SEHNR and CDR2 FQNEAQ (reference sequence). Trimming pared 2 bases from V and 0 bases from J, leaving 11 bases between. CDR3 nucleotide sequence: TGTGCCAGCAGCTTACAAGCGTTAAGCTCCTACGAGCAGTACTTC. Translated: CASSLQALSSYEQYF. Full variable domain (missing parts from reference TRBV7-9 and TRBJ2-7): DTGVSQNPRHKITKRGQNVTFRCDPISEHNRLYWYRQTLGQGPEFLTYFQNEAQLEKSRLLSDRFSAERPKGSFSTLEIQRTEQGDSAMYLCASSLQALSSYEQYFGPGTRLTVT.

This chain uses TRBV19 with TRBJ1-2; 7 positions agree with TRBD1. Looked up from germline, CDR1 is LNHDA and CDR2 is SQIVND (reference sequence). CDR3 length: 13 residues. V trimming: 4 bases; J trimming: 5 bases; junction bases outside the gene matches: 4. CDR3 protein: CASSTRTGYGYTF. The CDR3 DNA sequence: TGTGCCAGTAGTACGCGGACAGGTTATGGCTACACCTTC.